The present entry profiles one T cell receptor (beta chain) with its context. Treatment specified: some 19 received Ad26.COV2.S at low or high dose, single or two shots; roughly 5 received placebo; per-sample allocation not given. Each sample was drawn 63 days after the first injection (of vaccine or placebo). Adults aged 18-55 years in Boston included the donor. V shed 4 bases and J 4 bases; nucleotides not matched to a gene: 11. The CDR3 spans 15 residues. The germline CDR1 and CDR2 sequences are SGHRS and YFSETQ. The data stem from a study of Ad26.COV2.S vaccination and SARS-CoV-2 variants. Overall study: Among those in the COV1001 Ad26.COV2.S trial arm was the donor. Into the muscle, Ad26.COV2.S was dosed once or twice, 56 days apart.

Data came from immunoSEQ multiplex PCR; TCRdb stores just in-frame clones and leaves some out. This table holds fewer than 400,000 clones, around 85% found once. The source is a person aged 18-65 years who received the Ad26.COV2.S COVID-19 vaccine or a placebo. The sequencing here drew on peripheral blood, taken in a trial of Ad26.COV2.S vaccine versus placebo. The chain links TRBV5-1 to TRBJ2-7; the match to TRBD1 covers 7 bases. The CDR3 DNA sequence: TGCGCCAGCAGCCTCGGTACAGGGGAGATTTACGAGCAGTACTTC. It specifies CASSLGTGEIYEQYF.